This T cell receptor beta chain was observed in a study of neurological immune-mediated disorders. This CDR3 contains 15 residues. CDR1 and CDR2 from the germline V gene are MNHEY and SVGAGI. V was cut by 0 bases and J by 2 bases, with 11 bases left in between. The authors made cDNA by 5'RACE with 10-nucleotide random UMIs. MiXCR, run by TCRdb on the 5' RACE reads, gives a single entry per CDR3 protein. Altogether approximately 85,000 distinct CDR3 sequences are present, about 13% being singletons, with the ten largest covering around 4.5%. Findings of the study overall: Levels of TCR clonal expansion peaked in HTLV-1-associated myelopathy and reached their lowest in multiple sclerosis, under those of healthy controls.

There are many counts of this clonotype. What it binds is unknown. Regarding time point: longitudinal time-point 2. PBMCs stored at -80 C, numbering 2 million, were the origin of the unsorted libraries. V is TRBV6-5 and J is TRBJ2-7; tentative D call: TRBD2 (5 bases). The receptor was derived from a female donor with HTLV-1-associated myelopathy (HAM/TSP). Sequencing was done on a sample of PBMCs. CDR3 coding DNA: TGTGCCAGCAGTTACTCGAATGACTATCCCTACGAGCAGTACTTC. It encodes CASSYSNDYPYEQYF.